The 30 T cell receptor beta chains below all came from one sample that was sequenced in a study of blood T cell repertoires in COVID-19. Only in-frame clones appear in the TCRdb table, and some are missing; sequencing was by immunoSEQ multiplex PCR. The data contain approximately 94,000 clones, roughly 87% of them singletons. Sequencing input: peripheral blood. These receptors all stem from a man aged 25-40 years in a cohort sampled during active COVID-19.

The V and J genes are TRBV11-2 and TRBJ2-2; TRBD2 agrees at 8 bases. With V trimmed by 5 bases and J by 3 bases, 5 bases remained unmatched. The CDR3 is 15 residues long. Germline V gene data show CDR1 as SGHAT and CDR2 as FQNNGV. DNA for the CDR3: TGTGCCAGCAGCCCCGGGGGGGCGCACACCGGGGAGCTGTTTTTT. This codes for CASSPGGAHTGELFF.

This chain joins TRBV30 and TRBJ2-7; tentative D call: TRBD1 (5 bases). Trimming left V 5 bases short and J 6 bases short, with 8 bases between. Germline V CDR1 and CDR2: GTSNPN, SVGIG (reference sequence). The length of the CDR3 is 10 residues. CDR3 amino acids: CAWSRGEQYF. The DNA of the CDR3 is TGTGCCTGGTCAAGGGGCGAGCAGTACTTC.

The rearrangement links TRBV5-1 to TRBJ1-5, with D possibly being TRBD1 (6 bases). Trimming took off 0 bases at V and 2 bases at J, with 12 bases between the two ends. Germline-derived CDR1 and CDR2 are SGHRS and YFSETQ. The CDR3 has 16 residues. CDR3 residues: CASSLDGAGGNQPQHF. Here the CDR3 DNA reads TGCGCCAGCAGCTTGGACGGGGCAGGGGGCAATCAGCCCCAGCATTTT.

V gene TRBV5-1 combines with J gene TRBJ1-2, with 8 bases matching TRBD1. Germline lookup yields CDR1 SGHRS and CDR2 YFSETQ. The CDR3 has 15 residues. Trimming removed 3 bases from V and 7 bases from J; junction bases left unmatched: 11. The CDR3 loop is CASSSGDRPPGGYTF. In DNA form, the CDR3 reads TGCGCCAGCAGCTCGGGGGACAGGCCCCCCGGTGGCTACACCTTC.

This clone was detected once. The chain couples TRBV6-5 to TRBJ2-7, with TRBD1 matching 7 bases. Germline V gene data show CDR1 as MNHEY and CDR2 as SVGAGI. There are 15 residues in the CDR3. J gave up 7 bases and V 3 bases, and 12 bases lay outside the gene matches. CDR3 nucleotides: TGTGCCAGCAGTTATCAGCGGCAGGGGGTAGGTGAGCAGTACTTC. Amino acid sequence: CASSYQRQGVGEQYF.

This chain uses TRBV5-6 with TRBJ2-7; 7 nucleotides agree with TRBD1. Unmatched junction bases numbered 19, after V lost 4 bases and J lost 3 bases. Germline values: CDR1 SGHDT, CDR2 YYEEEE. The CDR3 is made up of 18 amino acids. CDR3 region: CASSPSTPSQGPFYEQYF. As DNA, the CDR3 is TGTGCCAGCAGCCCCTCTACCCCATCACAGGGGCCTTTCTACGAGCAGTACTTC. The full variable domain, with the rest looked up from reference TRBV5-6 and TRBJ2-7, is DAGVTQSPTHLIKTRGQQVTLRCSPKSGHDTVSWYQQALGQGPQFIFQYYEEEERQRGNFPDRFSGHQFPNYSSELNVNALLLGDSALYLCASSPSTPSQGPFYEQYFGPGTRLTVT.

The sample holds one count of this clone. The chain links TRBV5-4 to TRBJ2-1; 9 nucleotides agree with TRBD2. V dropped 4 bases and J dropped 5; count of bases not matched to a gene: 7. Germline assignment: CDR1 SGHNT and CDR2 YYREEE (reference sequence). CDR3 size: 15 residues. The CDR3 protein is CASSGSSGEHNEQFF. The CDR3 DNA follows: TGTGCCAGCAGCGGTTCTAGCGGGGAGCACAATGAGCAGTTCTTC.

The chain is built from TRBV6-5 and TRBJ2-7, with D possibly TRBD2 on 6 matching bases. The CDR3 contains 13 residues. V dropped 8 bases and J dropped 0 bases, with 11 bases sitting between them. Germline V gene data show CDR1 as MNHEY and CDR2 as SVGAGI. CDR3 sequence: CASRGVSSYEQYF. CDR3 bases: TGTGCCAGCCGCGGGGTGAGCTCCTACGAGCAGTACTTC.

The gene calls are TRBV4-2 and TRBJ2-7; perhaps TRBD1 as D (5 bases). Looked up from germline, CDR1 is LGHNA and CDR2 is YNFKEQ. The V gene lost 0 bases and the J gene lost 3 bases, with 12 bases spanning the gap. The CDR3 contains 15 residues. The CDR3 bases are TGTGCCAGCAGCCAAGAAAGTGGGCAGGGCTACGAGCAGTACTTC. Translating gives CASSQESGQGYEQYF.

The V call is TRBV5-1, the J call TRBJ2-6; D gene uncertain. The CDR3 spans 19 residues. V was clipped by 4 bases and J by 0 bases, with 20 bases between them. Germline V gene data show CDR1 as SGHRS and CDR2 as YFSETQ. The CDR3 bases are TGCGCCAGCAGCCTCACAGAGCAGGCCCTAAACTCTGGGGCCAACGTCCTGACTTTC. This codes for CASSLTEQALNSGANVLTF.

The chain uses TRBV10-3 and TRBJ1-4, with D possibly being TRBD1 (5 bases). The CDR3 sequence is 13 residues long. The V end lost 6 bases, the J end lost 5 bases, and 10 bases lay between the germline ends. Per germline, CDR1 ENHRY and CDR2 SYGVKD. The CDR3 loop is CAIRVQENEKLFF. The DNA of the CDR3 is TGTGCCATCAGAGTACAGGAGAATGAAAAACTGTTTTTT.

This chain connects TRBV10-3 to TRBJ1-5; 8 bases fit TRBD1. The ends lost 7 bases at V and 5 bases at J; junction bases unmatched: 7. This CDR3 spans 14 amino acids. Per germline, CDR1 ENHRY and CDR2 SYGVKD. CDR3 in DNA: TGTGCCATCAAAGGAGCAGGGGGCGATCAGCCCCAGCATTTT. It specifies CAIKGAGGDQPQHF.

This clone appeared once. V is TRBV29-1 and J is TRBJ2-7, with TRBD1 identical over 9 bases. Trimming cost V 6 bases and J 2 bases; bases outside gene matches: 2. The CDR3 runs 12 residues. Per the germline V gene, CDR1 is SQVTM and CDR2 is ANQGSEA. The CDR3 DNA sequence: TGCAGCGTCGGACAGGGGACCTACGAGCAGTACTTC. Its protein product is CSVGQGTYEQYF.

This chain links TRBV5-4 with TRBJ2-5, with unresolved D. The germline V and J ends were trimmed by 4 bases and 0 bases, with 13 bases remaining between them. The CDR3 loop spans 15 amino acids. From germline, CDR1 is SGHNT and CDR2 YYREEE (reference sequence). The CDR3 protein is CASSTATEYQETQYF. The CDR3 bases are TGTGCCAGCAGCACAGCTACGGAATACCAAGAGACCCAGTACTTC.

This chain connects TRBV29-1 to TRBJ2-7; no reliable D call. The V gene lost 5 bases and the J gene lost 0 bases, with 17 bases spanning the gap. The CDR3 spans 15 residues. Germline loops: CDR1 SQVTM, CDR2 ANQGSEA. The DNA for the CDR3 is TGCAGCGTTCTAGAGCGTTACTACGCCTCCTACGAGCAGTACTTC. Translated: CSVLERYYASYEQYF.

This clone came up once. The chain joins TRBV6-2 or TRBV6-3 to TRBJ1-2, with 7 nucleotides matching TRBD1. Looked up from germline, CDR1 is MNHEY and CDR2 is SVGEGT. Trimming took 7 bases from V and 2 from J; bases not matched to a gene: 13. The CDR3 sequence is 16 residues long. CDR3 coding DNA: TGTGCCAGCAACCCCATCGCCCTGACAGGGAACTATGGCTACACCTTC. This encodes CASNPIALTGNYGYTF.

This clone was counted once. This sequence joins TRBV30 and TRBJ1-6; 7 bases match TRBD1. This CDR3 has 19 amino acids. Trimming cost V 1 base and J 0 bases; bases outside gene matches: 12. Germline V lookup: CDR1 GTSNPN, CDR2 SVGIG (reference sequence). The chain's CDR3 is CAWSARQGRVSSYNSPLHF. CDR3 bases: TGTGCCTGGAGTGCCCGACAGGGAAGGGTATCCTCCTATAATTCACCCCTCCACTTT.

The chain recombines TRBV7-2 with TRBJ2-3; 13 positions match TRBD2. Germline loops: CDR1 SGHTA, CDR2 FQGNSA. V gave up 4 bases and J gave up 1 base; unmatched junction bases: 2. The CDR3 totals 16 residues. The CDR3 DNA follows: TGTGCCAGCAGCTCTGGACTAGCGGGGGGCACAGATACGCAGTATTTT. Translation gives CASSSGLAGGTDTQYF.

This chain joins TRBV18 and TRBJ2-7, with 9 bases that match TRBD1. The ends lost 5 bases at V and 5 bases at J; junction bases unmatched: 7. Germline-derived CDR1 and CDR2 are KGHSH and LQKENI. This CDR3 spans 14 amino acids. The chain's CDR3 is CASSSRTGVNEQYF. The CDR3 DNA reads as TGTGCCAGCTCATCCCGGACAGGGGTGAACGAGCAGTACTTC. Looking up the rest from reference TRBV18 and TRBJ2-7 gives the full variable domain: NAGVMQNPRHLVRRRGQEARLRCSPMKGHSHVYWYRQLPEEGLKFMVYLQKENIIDESGMPKERFSAEFPKEGPSILRIQQVVRGDSAAYFCASSSRTGVNEQYFGPGTRLTVT.

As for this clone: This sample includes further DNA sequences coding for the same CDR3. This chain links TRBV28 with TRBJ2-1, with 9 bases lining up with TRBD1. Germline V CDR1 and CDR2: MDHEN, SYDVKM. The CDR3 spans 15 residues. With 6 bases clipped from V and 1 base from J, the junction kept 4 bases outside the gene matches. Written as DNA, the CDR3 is TGTGCCAGCAGGTCGGGACAGGGTTCCTACAATGAGCAGTTCTTC. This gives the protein CASRSGQGSYNEQFF.

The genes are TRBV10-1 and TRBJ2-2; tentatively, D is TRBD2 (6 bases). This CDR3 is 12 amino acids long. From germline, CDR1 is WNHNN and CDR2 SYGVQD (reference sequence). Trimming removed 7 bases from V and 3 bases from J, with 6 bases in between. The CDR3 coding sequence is TGCGCCAGCACGGGGGACACCGGGGAGCTGTTTTTT. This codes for CASTGDTGELFF.

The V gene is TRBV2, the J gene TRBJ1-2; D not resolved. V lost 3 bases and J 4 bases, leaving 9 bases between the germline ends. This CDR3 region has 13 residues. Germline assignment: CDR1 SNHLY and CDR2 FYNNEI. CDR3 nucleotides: TGTGCCAGCAGTGACACCAGGATCTATGGCTACACCTTC. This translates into CASSDTRIYGYTF.

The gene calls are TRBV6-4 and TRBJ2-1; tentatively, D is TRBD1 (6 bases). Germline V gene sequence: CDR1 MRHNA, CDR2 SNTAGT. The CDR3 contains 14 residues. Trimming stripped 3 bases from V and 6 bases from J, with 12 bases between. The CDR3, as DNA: TGTGCCAGCAGTGAACAGGGACCAGGCAATGAGCAGTTCTTC. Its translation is CASSEQGPGNEQFF.

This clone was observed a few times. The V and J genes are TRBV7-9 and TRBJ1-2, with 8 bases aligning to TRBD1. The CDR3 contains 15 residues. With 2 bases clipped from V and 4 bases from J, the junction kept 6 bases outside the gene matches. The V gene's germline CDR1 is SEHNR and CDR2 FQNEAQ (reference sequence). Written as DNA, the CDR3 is TGTGCCAGCAGCTTATTGGTCAGGGGGCCCTATGGCTACACCTTC. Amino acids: CASSLLVRGPYGYTF.

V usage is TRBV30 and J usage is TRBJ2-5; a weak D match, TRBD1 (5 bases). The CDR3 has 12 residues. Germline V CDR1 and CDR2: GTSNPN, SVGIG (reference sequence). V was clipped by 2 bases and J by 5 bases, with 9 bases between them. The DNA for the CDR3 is TGTGCCTGGAGTAGGGGTGCGGAGACCCAGTACTTC. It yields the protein CAWSRGAETQYF.

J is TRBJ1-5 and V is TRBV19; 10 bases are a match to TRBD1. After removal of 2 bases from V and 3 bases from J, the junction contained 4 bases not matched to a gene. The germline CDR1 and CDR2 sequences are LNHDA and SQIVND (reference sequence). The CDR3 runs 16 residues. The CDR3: CASSIRGQGYNQPQHF. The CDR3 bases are TGTGCCAGTAGTATAAGGGGACAGGGGTACAATCAGCCCCAGCATTTT.

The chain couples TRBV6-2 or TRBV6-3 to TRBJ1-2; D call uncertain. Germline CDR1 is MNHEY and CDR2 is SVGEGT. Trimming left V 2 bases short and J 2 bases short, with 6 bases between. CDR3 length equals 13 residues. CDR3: CASSYPLNYGYTF. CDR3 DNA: TGTGCCAGCAGTTACCCCCTCAACTATGGCTACACCTTC.

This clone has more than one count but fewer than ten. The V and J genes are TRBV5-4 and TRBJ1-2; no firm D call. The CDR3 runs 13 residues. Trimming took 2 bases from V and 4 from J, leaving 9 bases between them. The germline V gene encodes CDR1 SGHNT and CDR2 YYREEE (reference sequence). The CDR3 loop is CASSFGRIYGYTF. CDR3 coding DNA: TGTGCCAGCAGCTTTGGCAGAATCTATGGCTACACCTTC.

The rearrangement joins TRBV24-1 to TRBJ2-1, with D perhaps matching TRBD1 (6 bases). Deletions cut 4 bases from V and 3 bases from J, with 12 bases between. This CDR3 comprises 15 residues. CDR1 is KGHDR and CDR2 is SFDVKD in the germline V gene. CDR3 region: CATSDSGQFYNEQFF. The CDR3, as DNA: TGTGCCACCAGTGACTCGGGACAATTCTACAATGAGCAGTTCTTC.

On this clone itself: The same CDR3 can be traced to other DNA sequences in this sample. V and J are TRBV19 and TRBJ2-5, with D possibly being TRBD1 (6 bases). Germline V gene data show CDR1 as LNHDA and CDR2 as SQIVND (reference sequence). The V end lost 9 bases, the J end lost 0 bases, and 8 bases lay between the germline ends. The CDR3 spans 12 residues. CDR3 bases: TGTGCCAGCCGGGACAACCAAGAGACCCAGTACTTC. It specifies CASRDNQETQYF.